Listed below are T cell receptor beta chains from one sample, sequenced in a study of blood T cells in healthy people across ages. TCRdb reprocessed the 5' RACE reads with MiXCR, giving one entry per CDR3 protein. The sample lists 600,000 to 900,000 distinct CDR3 sequences, roughly 24% occurring once. The sample also formed part of further work on T cells of mothers and their children.

Source material: blood. These receptors all come from a boy aged 5-17 years in good health. Both conserved end residues are part of each CDR3. The D gene is left open where the match is weak. A clone size is listed for some rows: how often the clone was seen (once, few, many), or a class if it is expanded.

v_gene	abundance	j_gene	d_gene	CDR3nt	CDR3aa
TRBV2	few	TRBJ2-6	NA	TGTGCCAGACTCGGGAAGGCCTCTGGGGCCAACGTCCTGACTTTC	CARLGKASGANVLTF
TRBV29-1	NA	TRBJ1-3	NA	TGCAGCGTTGAAGTCGGGGGAAACACCATATATTTT	CSVEVGGNTIYF
TRBV11-2	few	TRBJ2-7	NA	TGTGCCAGCAGCTCGCTTCGACAGAACGAGCAGTACTTC	CASSSLRQNEQYF
TRBV27	NA	TRBJ2-3	TRBD1	TGTGCCAGCAGCCCGACAGGGATGAAAGATACGCAGTATTTT	CASSPTGMKDTQYF
TRBV3-1	NA	TRBJ2-7	NA	TGTGCCAGCAGCCGAACCGAAGGGGTTTACTACGAGCAGTACTTC	CASSRTEGVYYEQYF
TRBV12-3/TRBV12-4	few	TRBJ1-5	TRBD1	TGTGCCAGCAGTTTCGGACAGGGAGAGCCCCAGCATTTT	CASSFGQGEPQHF
TRBV7-9	NA	TRBJ2-1	NA	TGTGCCAGCAGCCAGGGGGCGGGGGATGAGCAGTTCTTC	CASSQGAGDEQFF
TRBV12-3/TRBV12-4	few	TRBJ1-2	NA	TGTGCCAGCAGTTTGGACGGCCCGTATGGCTACACCTTC	CASSLDGPYGYTF
TRBV6-5	NA	TRBJ2-5	NA	TGTGCCAGCAGTTCCGGACTTTACCAAGAGACCCAGTACTTC	CASSSGLYQETQYF
TRBV4-2	few	TRBJ2-2	NA	TGTGCCAGCAGCCGAGAAGGGACCACTAACACCGGGGAGCTGTTTTTT	CASSREGTTNTGELFF
TRBV5-1	NA	TRBJ2-1	TRBD1	TGCGCCAGCAAGGGGACAGGGGGGTTTGGTGAGCAGTTCTTC	CASKGTGGFGEQFF
TRBV20-1	NA	TRBJ2-5	TRBD2	TGCAGTGCCGCCTCCAGGGCTAGCGGGGGTATGTACTTC	CSAASRASGGMYF
TRBV28	NA	TRBJ2-7	NA	TGTGCCAGCACCCCCTTGAAGGGGGTGGGACCCTACGAGCAGTACTTC	CASTPLKGVGPYEQYF
TRBV9	NA	TRBJ1-1	NA	TGTGCCAGCAGCGTAGAGCTGGGGATGAACACTGAAGCTTTCTTT	CASSVELGMNTEAFF
TRBV7-2	NA	TRBJ1-2	NA	TGTGCCAGCAGCTTTCCCCGGACGGAGAACTATGGCTACACCTTC	CASSFPRTENYGYTF
TRBV12-3/TRBV12-4	many	TRBJ1-4	NA	TGTGCCAGCAGTCCCCTCGGAGGAAGAGAAAAACTGTTTTTT	CASSPLGGREKLFF
TRBV7-7	NA	TRBJ2-1	TRBD2	TGTGCTAGCAGCCCCGGGATAGCGGGGGTCGACGGGCAGTTCTTC	CASSPGIAGVDGQFF
TRBV7-7	NA	TRBJ2-3	NA	TGTGCCAGCAGCCCAAGCAGTAGCACAGATACGCAGTATTTT	CASSPSSSTDTQYF
TRBV5-1	NA	TRBJ1-2	NA	TGCGCCAGCAGCTTGGCCTCTCTGAGGGACGGCTACACCTTC	CASSLASLRDGYTF
TRBV9	once	TRBJ2-3	NA	TGTGCCAGCAGCGCTGGTGGGTCAGGGCGTAAGGATACGCAGTATTTT	CASSAGGSGRKDTQYF
TRBV6-2/TRBV6-3	few	TRBJ2-7	NA	TGTGCCAGCAGTTACGGGGGGGCCCCCTACGAGCAGTACTTC	CASSYGGAPYEQYF
TRBV29-1	few	TRBJ1-4	TRBD1	TGCAGCGCGGACAGGGGGGGGGAAAAACTGTTTTTT	CSADRGGEKLFF
TRBV28	few	TRBJ1-1	NA	TGTGCCAGCAGTTTGACTCAGGTGAACACTGAAGCTTTCTTT	CASSLTQVNTEAFF
TRBV5-1	NA	TRBJ1-1	NA	TGCGCCAGCAGAAGGGAAAGCGATGAAGCTTTCTTT	CASRRESDEAFF
TRBV4-2	NA	TRBJ2-5	NA	TGTGCCAGCAGCCACTACGGGATCGGGCGGGGAGCCCAAGAGACCCAGTACTTC	CASSHYGIGRGAQETQYF
TRBV30	NA	TRBJ1-1	NA	TGTGCCTGGAGTGGTAGGGTCCTAGGGAGCACTGAAGCTTTCTTT	CAWSGRVLGSTEAFF
TRBV19	few	TRBJ1-5	NA	TGTGCCAGTAGTGACAGACAGACCAATCAGCCCCAGCATTTT	CASSDRQTNQPQHF
TRBV10-2	few	TRBJ2-5	TRBD2	TGCGCCAGCAGTGAGTCCGGGGCAGCGGGAAGTTTGGGGACCCAGTACTTC	CASSESGAAGSLGTQYF
TRBV7-3	few	TRBJ2-3	NA	TGTGCCAGCAGCCCCAGGGCCCGGCCCGATACGCAGTATTTT	CASSPRARPDTQYF
TRBV2	few	TRBJ1-3	TRBD1	TGTGCCAGCAGAGAGACGACAGGGGCCTCTGGAAACACCATATATTTT	CASRETTGASGNTIYF
TRBV30	NA	TRBJ1-1	NA	TGTGCCTGGAGTCACCTCCGGGAGACGAACACTGAAGCTTTCTTT	CAWSHLRETNTEAFF
TRBV6-2/TRBV6-3	NA	TRBJ2-7	NA	TGTGCCAGCTCGTCGGGCAAGCCCTACGAGCAGTACTTC	CASSSGKPYEQYF
TRBV2	NA	TRBJ1-4	NA	TGTGCCAGCAGTCCCAGGGGTAGTAATGAAAAACTGTTTTTT	CASSPRGSNEKLFF
TRBV12-3/TRBV12-4	NA	TRBJ1-2	TRBD1	TGTGCCAGCAGTTTTGATGACAGGGCGGCGATTCGTGGCTACACCTTC	CASSFDDRAAIRGYTF
TRBV15	few	TRBJ1-6	NA	TGTGCCACCAGCAGAGATTGGGGTGGAAATTCACCCCTCCACTTT	CATSRDWGGNSPLHF
TRBV5-1	few	TRBJ2-6	NA	TGCGCCGGCAGCTTGACAGCTTCTGGGGCCAACGTCCTGACTTTC	CAGSLTASGANVLTF
TRBV7-9	NA	TRBJ1-2	NA	TGTGCCAGCAGCCGGACAGAAGCTAACTATGGCTACACCTTC	CASSRTEANYGYTF
TRBV7-9	few	TRBJ2-7	NA	TGTGCCAGCAGCATAGCCTCCCCAGGGCCCTACGAGCAGTACTTC	CASSIASPGPYEQYF
TRBV19	NA	TRBJ2-7	TRBD1	TGTGCCAGTAGTATCGGGACAGGGGCCCCCTACGAGCAGTACTTC	CASSIGTGAPYEQYF
TRBV6-5	few	TRBJ2-1	TRBD2	TGTGCCAGCAGTCGGGGGGTCTCCTACAATGAGCAGTTCTTC	CASSRGVSYNEQFF
TRBV4-2	NA	TRBJ2-5	NA	TGTGCCAGCAGCCAAGGGTACTTAGGAGAGACCCAGTACTTC	CASSQGYLGETQYF